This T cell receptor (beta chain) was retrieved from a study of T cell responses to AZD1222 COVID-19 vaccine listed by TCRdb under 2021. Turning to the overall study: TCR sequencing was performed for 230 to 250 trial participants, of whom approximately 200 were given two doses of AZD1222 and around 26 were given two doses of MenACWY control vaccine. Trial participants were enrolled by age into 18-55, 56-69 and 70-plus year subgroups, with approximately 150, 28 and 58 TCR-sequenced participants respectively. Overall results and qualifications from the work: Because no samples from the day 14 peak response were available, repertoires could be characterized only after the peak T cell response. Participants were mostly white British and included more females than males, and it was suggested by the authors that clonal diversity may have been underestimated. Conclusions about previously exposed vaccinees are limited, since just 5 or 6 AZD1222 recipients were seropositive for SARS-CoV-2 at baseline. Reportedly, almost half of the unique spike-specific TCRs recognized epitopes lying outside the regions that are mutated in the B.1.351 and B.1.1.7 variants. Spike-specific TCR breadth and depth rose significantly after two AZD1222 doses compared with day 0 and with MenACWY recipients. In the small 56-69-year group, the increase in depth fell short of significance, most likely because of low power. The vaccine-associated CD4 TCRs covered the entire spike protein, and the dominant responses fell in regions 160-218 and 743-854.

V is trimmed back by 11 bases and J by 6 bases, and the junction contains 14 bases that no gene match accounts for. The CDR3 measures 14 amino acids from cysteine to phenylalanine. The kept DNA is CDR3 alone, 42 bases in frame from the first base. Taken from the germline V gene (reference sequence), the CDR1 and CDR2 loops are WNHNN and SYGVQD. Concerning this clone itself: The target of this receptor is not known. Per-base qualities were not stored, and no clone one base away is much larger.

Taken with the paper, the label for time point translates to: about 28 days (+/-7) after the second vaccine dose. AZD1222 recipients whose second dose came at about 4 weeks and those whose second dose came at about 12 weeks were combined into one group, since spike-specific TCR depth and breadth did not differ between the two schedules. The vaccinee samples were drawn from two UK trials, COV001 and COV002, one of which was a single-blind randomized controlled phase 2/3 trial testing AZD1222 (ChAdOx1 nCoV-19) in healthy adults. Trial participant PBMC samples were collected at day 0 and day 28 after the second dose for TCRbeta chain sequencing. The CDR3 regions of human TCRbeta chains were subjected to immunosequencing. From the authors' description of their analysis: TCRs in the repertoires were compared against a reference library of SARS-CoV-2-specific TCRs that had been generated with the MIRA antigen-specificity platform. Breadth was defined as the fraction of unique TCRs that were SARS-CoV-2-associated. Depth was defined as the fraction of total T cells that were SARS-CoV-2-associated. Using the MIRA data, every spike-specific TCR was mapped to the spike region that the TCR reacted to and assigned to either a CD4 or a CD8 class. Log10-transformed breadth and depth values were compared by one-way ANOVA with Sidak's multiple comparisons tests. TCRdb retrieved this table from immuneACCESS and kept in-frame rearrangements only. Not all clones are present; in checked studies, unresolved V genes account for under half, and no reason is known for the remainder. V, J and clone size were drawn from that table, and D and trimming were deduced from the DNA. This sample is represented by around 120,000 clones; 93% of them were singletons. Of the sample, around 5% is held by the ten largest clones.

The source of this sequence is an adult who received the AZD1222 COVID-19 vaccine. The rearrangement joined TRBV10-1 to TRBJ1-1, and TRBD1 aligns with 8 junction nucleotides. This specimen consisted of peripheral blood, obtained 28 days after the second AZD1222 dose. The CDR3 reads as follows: CARGQGEWESEAFF. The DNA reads TGCGCCCGTGGACAGGGAGAATGGGAGTCTGAAGCTTTCTTT.